This is a list of T cell receptor beta chains from one sample in a study of cytomegalovirus exposure and HLA in healthy donors. TCRdb's copy holds only in-frame clones and misses some; the assay was immunoSEQ multiplex PCR. The table has under 250,000 clones, 75% to 85% seen once; the top ten hold 8%. The specimen sequenced was PBMCs. Receptors were obtained from a woman in her fifties or sixties in good health and CMV-seropositive. Both conserved end residues are part of each CDR3. The D gene is left open where the match is weak. Clone size is not always given. Where it is, it says once, few, many or a class for expanded clones.

d_gene: .; v_gene: TRBV2; j_gene: TRBJ1-1; abundance: .; CDR3nt: TGTGCCAGCATTCGAGACTCCGGTGCCACTGAAGCTTTCTTT; CDR3aa: CASIRDSGATEAFF
d_gene: .; v_gene: TRBV28; j_gene: TRBJ1-3; abundance: once; CDR3nt: TGTGCCAGCAGTCCCTCGGGGGGGATGGGAAACACCATATATTTT; CDR3aa: CASSPSGGMGNTIYF
d_gene: TRBD1; v_gene: TRBV27; j_gene: TRBJ2-7; abundance: .; CDR3nt: TGTGCCAGCAGTTTATCCGGGACAGGCTTCCACGAGCAGTACTTC; CDR3aa: CASSLSGTGFHEQYF
d_gene: .; v_gene: TRBV19; j_gene: TRBJ2-7; abundance: .; CDR3nt: TGTGCCAGTAGTATAGGTGGAGAAGCTCCCTACGAGCAGTACTTC; CDR3aa: CASSIGGEAPYEQYF
d_gene: .; v_gene: TRBV7-3; j_gene: TRBJ2-3; abundance: .; CDR3nt: TGTGCCAGCAGCTTGGGGGGAATGGGGACAGATACGCAGTATTTT; CDR3aa: CASSLGGMGTDTQYF
d_gene: .; v_gene: TRBV7-9; j_gene: TRBJ1-1; abundance: .; CDR3nt: TGTGCCAGCAGCTTGGGCCGATTGAACACTGAAGCTTTCTTT; CDR3aa: CASSLGRLNTEAFF
d_gene: .; v_gene: TRBV4-2; j_gene: TRBJ2-5; abundance: .; CDR3nt: TGTGCCAGCAGCCAAGACCGGGTGCCCGGAGAGACCCAGTACTTC; CDR3aa: CASSQDRVPGETQYF
d_gene: .; v_gene: TRBV28; j_gene: TRBJ1-1; abundance: .; CDR3nt: TGTGCCAGCAGTTTACCGGTTAGGGGCAAAACTGAAGCTTTCTTT; CDR3aa: CASSLPVRGKTEAFF
d_gene: .; v_gene: TRBV7-2; j_gene: TRBJ2-3; abundance: .; CDR3nt: TGTGCCAGCAGTAGGGGAGATACGCAGTATTTT; CDR3aa: CASSRGDTQYF
d_gene: .; v_gene: TRBV9; j_gene: TRBJ1-1; abundance: .; CDR3nt: TGTGCCAGCAGCGTAGCTAGCGGAACTGAAGCTTTCTTT; CDR3aa: CASSVASGTEAFF
d_gene: TRBD1; v_gene: TRBV5-1; j_gene: TRBJ2-2; abundance: .; CDR3nt: TGCGCCAGCAGCTTTAACCGGGACAGGGCCACCGGGGAGCTGTTTTTT; CDR3aa: CASSFNRDRATGELFF
d_gene: TRBD2; v_gene: TRBV27; j_gene: TRBJ2-7; abundance: .; CDR3nt: TGTGCCAGCAGGGGACGGGTGGGACTAAGCTACGAGCAGTACTTC; CDR3aa: CASRGRVGLSYEQYF
d_gene: .; v_gene: TRBV6-9; j_gene: TRBJ1-1; abundance: .; CDR3nt: TGTGCCAGCAGTTATTGTTTTCAGGGCACGGAGAACACTGAAGCTTTCTTT; CDR3aa: CASSYCFQGTENTEAFF
d_gene: .; v_gene: TRBV5-1; j_gene: TRBJ2-5; abundance: .; CDR3nt: TGCGCCAGCAGCCCAGATATGGGCTCTTATTTGGAGACCCAGTACTTC; CDR3aa: CASSPDMGSYLETQYF
d_gene: TRBD2; v_gene: TRBV4-2; j_gene: TRBJ2-2; abundance: .; CDR3nt: TGTGCCAGCAGCCCCCGGCGGACTAGCGGGGACACCGGGGAGCTGTTTTTT; CDR3aa: CASSPRRTSGDTGELFF
d_gene: .; v_gene: TRBV19; j_gene: TRBJ2-3; abundance: .; CDR3nt: TGTGCCAGTAGTACCCGGAGGGGATCAGATACGCAGTATTTT; CDR3aa: CASSTRRGSDTQYF
d_gene: .; v_gene: TRBV4-1; j_gene: TRBJ1-4; abundance: .; CDR3nt: TGCGCCAGCAGCCAAGATCTGAGCCTCTCGGGTGAAAAACTGTTTTTT; CDR3aa: CASSQDLSLSGEKLFF
d_gene: .; v_gene: TRBV15; j_gene: TRBJ2-2; abundance: .; CDR3nt: TGTGCCACCAGCAGACAGGGTTACAACACCGGGGAGCTGTTTTTT; CDR3aa: CATSRQGYNTGELFF
d_gene: TRBD1; v_gene: TRBV7-8; j_gene: TRBJ1-5; abundance: few; CDR3nt: TGTGCCAGCAGCTTATCCCGCCGGGACAGGGGATCGCCCCAGCATTTT; CDR3aa: CASSLSRRDRGSPQHF
d_gene: .; v_gene: TRBV6-6; j_gene: TRBJ1-2; abundance: .; CDR3nt: TGTGCCAGCGAGGGGACGGGGGCTAACTATGGCTACACCTTC; CDR3aa: CASEGTGANYGYTF
d_gene: .; v_gene: TRBV6-6; j_gene: TRBJ1-5; abundance: .; CDR3nt: TGTGCCAGCAGTTACGACGGGTGGTCTCAGCCCCAGCATTTT; CDR3aa: CASSYDGWSQPQHF
d_gene: TRBD1; v_gene: TRBV5-1; j_gene: TRBJ2-1; abundance: .; CDR3nt: TGCGCCAGCAGCCCGAACGCCGGGACAGATTACAATGAGCAGTTCTTC; CDR3aa: CASSPNAGTDYNEQFF
d_gene: .; v_gene: TRBV14; j_gene: TRBJ1-1; abundance: .; CDR3nt: TGTGCCAGCAGCCAGGGAGGCTCCAAGAACACTGAAGCTTTCTTT; CDR3aa: CASSQGGSKNTEAFF
d_gene: .; v_gene: TRBV11-2; j_gene: TRBJ2-2; abundance: .; CDR3nt: TGTGCCAGCAGCTTTAGGAGAGAAGGCACCGGGGAGCTGTTTTTT; CDR3aa: CASSFRREGTGELFF
d_gene: TRBD1; v_gene: TRBV11-2; j_gene: TRBJ2-5; abundance: once; CDR3nt: TGTGCCAGCAGCTTAGCCGAACTCCGGGACAGGACGGCGACCCAGTACTTC; CDR3aa: CASSLAELRDRTATQYF
d_gene: .; v_gene: TRBV2; j_gene: TRBJ2-5; abundance: .; CDR3nt: TGTGCCAGCAGCTTGGGTCGACGGGGGAACGACGAGACCCAGTACTTC; CDR3aa: CASSLGRRGNDETQYF
d_gene: .; v_gene: TRBV4-1; j_gene: TRBJ2-3; abundance: .; CDR3nt: TGCGCCAGCAGCCAAGCTGGCACAGATACGCAGTATTTT; CDR3aa: CASSQAGTDTQYF
d_gene: .; v_gene: TRBV6-5; j_gene: TRBJ2-5; abundance: .; CDR3nt: TGTGCCAGCAGTTACTCGACACAGGGCCGCCCCACCCAGTACTTC; CDR3aa: CASSYSTQGRPTQYF
d_gene: TRBD2; v_gene: TRBV7-7; j_gene: TRBJ2-1; abundance: .; CDR3nt: TGTGCCAGCAGATCGCCTAGCGGGAGTGCCATGGGGAATGAGCAGTTCTTC; CDR3aa: CASRSPSGSAMGNEQFF
d_gene: .; v_gene: TRBV5-4; j_gene: TRBJ2-5; abundance: .; CDR3nt: TGTGCCAGCAGCGCAGGGGGGAAAGAGACCCAGTACTTC; CDR3aa: CASSAGGKETQYF
d_gene: .; v_gene: TRBV6-5; j_gene: TRBJ2-7; abundance: .; CDR3nt: TGTGCCAGCAGGCGAACACAGGATTCCTACGAGCAGTACTTC; CDR3aa: CASRRTQDSYEQYF
d_gene: TRBD2; v_gene: TRBV27; j_gene: TRBJ2-7; abundance: .; CDR3nt: TGTGCCAGCAGAATTGGCGGGACTAGCTCCTACGAGCAGTACTTC; CDR3aa: CASRIGGTSSYEQYF
d_gene: TRBD1; v_gene: TRBV4-1; j_gene: TRBJ2-7; abundance: .; CDR3nt: TGCGCCAGCAGCCACCCGGGCCCCGGGACAGGGGGTCGCGAGCAGTACTTC; CDR3aa: CASSHPGPGTGGREQYF
d_gene: TRBD2; v_gene: TRBV7-3; j_gene: TRBJ2-1; abundance: once; CDR3nt: TGTGCCAGCAGCAGGACTAGCGGGAGTCTCAATGAGCAGTTCTTC; CDR3aa: CASSRTSGSLNEQFF
d_gene: TRBD1; v_gene: TRBV9; j_gene: TRBJ1-6; abundance: .; CDR3nt: TGTGCCAGCAGCGTAGGGACAGGGGAAGAGTCACCCCTCCACTTT; CDR3aa: CASSVGTGEESPLHF
d_gene: TRBD1; v_gene: TRBV6-5; j_gene: TRBJ2-7; abundance: .; CDR3nt: TGTGCCAGCAGTTACTCGAGGACAGGGGTCTACGAGCAGTACTTC; CDR3aa: CASSYSRTGVYEQYF